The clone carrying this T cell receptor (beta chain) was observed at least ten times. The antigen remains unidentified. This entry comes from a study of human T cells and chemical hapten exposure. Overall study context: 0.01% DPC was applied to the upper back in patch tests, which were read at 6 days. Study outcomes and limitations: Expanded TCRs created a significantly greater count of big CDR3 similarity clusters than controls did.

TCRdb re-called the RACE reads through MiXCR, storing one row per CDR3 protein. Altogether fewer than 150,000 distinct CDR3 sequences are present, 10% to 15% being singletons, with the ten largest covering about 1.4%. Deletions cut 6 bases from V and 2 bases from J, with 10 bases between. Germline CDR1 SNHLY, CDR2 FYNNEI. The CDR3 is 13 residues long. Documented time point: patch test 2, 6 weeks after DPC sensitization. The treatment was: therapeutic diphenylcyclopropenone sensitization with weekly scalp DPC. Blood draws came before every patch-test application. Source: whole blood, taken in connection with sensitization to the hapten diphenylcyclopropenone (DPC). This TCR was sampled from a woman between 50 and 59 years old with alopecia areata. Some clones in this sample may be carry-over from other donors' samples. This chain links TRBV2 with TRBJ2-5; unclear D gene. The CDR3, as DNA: TGTGCCAGCAGGCGGCAGTCGCAAGAGACCCAGTACTTC. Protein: CASRRQSQETQYF.